This TCR beta chain emerged from a study of cytomegalovirus exposure and HLA in healthy donors. Study-level findings and limits: Some V segments (TRBV6-2 and TRBV6-3 among them) were excluded as indistinguishable. Cytomegalovirus association was listed for around 170 TCR beta chains.

Worth noting for this clone: No antigen is known for it.

The germline V gene encodes CDR1 SGHVS and CDR2 FNYEAQ. The CDR3 totals 13 residues. Trimming shortened V by 3 bases and J by 5 bases, and 11 bases separated the two germline ends. PCR employed 60 Vbeta and 13 Jbeta primers. Libraries were prepared by immunoSEQ multiplex PCR; TCRdb keeps only in-frame clonotypes and omits some of them. The sample holds around 100,000 clones, 67% seen once. The material sequenced was PBMCs. The receptor was derived from a young man in good health and CMV-seropositive. The chain employs TRBV7-6 and TRBJ2-7; D possibly corresponds to TRBD1 (6 bases). The CDR3 DNA reads as TGTGCCAGCAGCTTCAACAGGGACGACGAGCAGTACTTC. Protein sequence: CASSFNRDDEQYF.